This T cell receptor (beta chain) was documented in a study of T-cell memory formation after mild COVID-19. With 1 base removed from V and 3 bases from J, the gap between germline ends came to 11 bases. The CDR3 totals 15 residues. Germline V CDR1 and CDR2: SGDLS, YYNGEE. About this clonotype itself: The antigen is undetermined.

TCRdb reprocessed the 5' RACE reads via MiXCR and lists one record per CDR3 protein. This repertoire shows under 350,000 distinct CDR3 sequences, about 16% found once; its top ten account for roughly 23%. Study outcomes and limitations: Memory cells collected pre-infection included some clones that later responded, suggesting cross-reactive memory joined. Clones that shrank (day 15 to 85) were balanced CD4/CD8, whereas later expanders leaned CD4+.

The specimen was PBMCs or a T cell subset sorted from them (not recorded which). This rearrangement joins TRBV9 to TRBJ2-1; D is possibly TRBD1 or TRBD2 (7 bases each). This receptor was taken from a man between 18 and 29 years old who had mild COVID-19 (a few samples of this study predate the infection). Cell type and time point are not known. The CDR3 protein is CASSVTGEGYNEQFF. The CDR3 bases are TGTGCCAGCAGCGTAACAGGGGAGGGCTACAATGAGCAGTTCTTC. The variable domain in full, with the rest retrieved from reference TRBV9 and TRBJ2-1, is DSGVTQTPKHLITATGQRVTLRCSPRSGDLSVYWYQQSLDQGLQFLIQYYNGEERAKGNILERFSAQQFPDLHSELNLSSLELGDSALYFCASSVTGEGYNEQFFGPGTRLTVL.